The entry below gives a single TCR beta chain sequence along with its context. This sample is part of a study of blood T cell repertoires in COVID-19. Study information: PBMCs, B-cell-depleted T cells, or T cells provided the cDNA or gDNA that made up the material.

Methods used by the authors: By means of reference gene primer amplification, nucleated cell counts were estimated. The data were produced by immunoSEQ multiplex PCR, yet TCRdb's version contains in-frame clones alone and is incomplete. Clone size and the V and J calls come from that table; the DNA yielded D and trimming. The sample holds 200,000 or so clones, around 83% seen once. V lost 5 bases, J lost 1 base, and 12 bases stayed unmatched. The CDR3 is made up of 17 amino acids. Looked up from germline, CDR1 is MNHNY and CDR2 is SVGAGI (reference sequence). The sequencing input was peripheral blood. This chain links TRBV6-6 with TRBJ2-5; 8 nucleotides align to TRBD1. The origin of this receptor is a woman aged 40-49 years with acute or convalescent COVID-19. The CDR3 DNA sequence: TGTGCCAGCAGTCTCGCCAGGACAGGGTGGACCCAAGAGACCCAGTACTTC. This gives the protein CASSLARTGWTQETQYF.